This TCR beta chain was profiled in a study of T cells in Graves' hyperthyroidism and ophthalmopathy. General study points: A 13 V-J model separated ophthalmopathy from stable hyperthyroidism. Blood samples included most of the expanded thyroid clonotypes exceeding 0.001.

The CDR3 totals 17 residues. From germline, CDR1 is SGHNT and CDR2 YYREEE (reference sequence). Unmatched junction bases numbered 5, after V lost 0 bases and J lost 0 bases. Amplified regions were TCR beta CDR3 sequences from RNA transcripts. The HTBI set primed first-round TCR CDR3 RT-PCR. MiXCR, run by TCRdb on the multiplex PCR reads, gives a single entry per CDR3 protein. This table has hundreds of thousands of distinct CDR3 sequences, approximately 14% appearing once. Turning to this clonotype: What it binds is unknown.

If no ophthalmopathy progression occurred within 18 months, Graves' hyperthyroidism was stable. Orbital computed tomography, thyroid ultrasound, serum thyroxine and TRAb, and clinical symptoms together informed the diagnoses. Sequences were obtained from blood. The sequence was obtained from a woman aged 18-29 years with Graves' hyperthyroidism. The chain has TRBV5-4 and TRBJ2-3; 9 bases are a match to TRBD2. The CDR3 coding sequence is TGTGCCAGCAGCTTGGGCCTAGCGGGACGTAGCACAGATACGCAGTATTTT. Translated: CASSLGLAGRSTDTQYF. Full variable domain (remainder filled in from reference TRBV5-4 and TRBJ2-3): ETGVTQSPTHLIKTRGQQVTLRCSSQSGHNTVSWYQQALGQGPQFIFQYYREEENGRGNFPPRFSGLQFPNYSSELNVNALELDDSALYLCASSLGLAGRSTDTQYFGPGTRLTVL.